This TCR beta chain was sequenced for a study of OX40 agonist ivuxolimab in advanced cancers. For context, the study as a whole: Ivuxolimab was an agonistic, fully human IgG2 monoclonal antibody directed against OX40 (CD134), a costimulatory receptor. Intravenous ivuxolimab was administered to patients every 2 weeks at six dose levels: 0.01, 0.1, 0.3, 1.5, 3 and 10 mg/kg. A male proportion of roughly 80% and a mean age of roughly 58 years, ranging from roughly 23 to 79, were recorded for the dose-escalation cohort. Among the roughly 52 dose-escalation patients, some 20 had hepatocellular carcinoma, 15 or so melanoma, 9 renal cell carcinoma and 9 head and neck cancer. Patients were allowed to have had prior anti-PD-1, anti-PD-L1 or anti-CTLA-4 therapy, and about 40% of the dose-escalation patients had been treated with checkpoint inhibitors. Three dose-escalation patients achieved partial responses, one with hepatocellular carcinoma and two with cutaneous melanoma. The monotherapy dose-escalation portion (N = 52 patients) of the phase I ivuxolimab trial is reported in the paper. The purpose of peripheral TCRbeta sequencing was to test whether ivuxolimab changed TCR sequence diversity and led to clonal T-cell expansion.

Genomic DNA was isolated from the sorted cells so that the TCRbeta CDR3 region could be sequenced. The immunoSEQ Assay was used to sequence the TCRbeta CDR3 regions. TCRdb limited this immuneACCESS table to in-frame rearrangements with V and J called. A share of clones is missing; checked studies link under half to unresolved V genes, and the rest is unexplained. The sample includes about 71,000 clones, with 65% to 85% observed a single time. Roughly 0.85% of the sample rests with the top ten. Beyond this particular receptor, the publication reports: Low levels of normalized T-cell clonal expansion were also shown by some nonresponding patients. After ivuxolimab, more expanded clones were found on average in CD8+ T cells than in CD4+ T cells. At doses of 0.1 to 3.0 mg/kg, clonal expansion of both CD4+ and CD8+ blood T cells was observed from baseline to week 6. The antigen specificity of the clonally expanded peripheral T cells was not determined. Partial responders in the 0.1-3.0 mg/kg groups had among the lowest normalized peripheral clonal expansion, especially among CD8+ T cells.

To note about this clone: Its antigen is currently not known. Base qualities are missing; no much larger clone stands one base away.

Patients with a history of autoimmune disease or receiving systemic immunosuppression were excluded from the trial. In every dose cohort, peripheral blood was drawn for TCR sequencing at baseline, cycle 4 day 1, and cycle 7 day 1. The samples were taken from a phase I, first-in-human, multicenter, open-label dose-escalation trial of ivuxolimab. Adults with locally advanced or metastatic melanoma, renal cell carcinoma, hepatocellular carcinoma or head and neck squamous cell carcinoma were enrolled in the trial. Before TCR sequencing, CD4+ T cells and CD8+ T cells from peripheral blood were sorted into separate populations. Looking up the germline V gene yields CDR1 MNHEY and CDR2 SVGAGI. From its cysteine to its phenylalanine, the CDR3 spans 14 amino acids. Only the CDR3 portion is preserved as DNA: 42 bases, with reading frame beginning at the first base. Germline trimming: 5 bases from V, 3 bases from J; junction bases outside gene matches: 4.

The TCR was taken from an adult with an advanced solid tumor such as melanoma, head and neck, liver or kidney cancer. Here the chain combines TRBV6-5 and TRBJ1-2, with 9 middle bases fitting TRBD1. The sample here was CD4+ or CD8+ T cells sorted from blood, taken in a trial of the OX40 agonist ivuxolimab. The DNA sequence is TGTGCCAGCAGTCGCACAGGGGGCGACTATGGCTACACCTTC. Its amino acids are CASSRTGGDYGYTF.